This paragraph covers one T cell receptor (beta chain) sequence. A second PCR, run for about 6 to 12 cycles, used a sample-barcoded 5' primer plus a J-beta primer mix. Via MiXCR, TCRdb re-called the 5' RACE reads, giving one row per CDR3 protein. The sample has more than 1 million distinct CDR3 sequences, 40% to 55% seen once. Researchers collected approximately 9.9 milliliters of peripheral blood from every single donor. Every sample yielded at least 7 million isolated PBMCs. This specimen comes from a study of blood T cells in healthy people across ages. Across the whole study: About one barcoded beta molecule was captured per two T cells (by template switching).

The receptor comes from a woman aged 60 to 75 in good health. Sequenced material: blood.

The DNA for the CDR3 is TGTGCCAGCAGCTTAGATGGGTCTGCTGAGGGTGGCTACACCTTC. Its protein is CASSLDGSAEGGYTF. This chain uses TRBV11-2 with TRBJ1-2; the D is unclear. CDR1 SGHAT and CDR2 FQNNGV come from the germline V gene. The CDR3 is 15 residues long. The germline V and J ends were trimmed by 0 bases and 7 bases, with 15 bases remaining between them.